This T cell receptor beta chain was found in a study of T-cell memory formation after mild COVID-19. Study context: The TCR clusters were mostly specific to one donor. Study results and caveats: Among clones contracting day 15 to 85, CD4/CD8 was balanced, whereas later expanders leaned CD4+.

This clonotype was found a few times. The antigen remains undetermined. CDR1 and CDR2 from the germline V gene are SGHRS and YFSETQ. V lost 1 base and J 9 bases, leaving 11 bases between the germline ends. There are 13 residues in the CDR3. MiXCR, applied by TCRdb to the 5' RACE reads, yields one record per CDR3 protein. The sample lists about 190,000 distinct CDR3 sequences; around 16% were seen once. This receptor was identified in an adult woman who had mild COVID-19 (a few samples of this study predate the infection). Cell type and time point are not known. Material for sequencing was PBMCs or a T cell subset sorted from them (not recorded which). J is TRBJ2-1 and V is TRBV5-1, with D hard to call. The CDR3 DNA reads TGCGCCAGCAGCTTGAAATTGGGTGGTGAGCAGTTCTTC. It yields the protein CASSLKLGGEQFF. The variable domain in full, with the rest retrieved from reference TRBV5-1 and TRBJ2-1, is KAGVTQTPRYLIKTRGQQVTLSCSPISGHRSVSWYQQTPGQGLQFLFEYFSETQRNKGNFPGRFSGRQFSNSRSEMNVSTLELGDSALYLCASSLKLGGEQFFGPGTRLTVL.